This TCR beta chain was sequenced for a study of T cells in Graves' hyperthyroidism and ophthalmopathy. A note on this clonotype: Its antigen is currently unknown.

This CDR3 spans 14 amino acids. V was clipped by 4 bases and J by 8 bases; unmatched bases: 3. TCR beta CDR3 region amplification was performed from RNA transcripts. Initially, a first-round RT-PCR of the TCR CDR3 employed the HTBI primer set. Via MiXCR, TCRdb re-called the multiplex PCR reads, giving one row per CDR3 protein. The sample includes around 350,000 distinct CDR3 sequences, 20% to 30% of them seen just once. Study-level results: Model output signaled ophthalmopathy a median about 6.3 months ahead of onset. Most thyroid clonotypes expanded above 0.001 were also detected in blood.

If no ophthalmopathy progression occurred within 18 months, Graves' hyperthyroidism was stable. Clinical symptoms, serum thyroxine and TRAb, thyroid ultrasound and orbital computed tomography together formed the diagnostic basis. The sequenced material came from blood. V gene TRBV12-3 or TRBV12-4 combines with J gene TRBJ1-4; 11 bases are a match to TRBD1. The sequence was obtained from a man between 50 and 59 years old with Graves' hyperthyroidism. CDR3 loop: CASSWDRGYEKLFF. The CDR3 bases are TGTGCCAGCAGTTGGGACAGGGGGTACGAAAAACTGTTTTTT.